This T cell receptor (beta chain) was retrieved from a study of blood T cell repertoires in COVID-19 (dated by TCRdb to about 2020). Study-level background: Collaborator samples came from the United States, Italy and Spain and covered acute and convalescent phases of COVID-19. The repertoires were released in a freely available public database intended as a resource for research on the immune response to SARS-CoV-2. Nearly every sample came with metadata listing a de-identified subject ID, COVID-19 status, age in years and sex. Where available, HLA class I and class II types were obtained from metadata supplied by the sample provider rather than from assay-based typing. The material from the prospective study consisted of cDNA or gDNA derived from T cells, B-cell-depleted T cells, or PBMCs. The samples were drawn from two sources: the first 160 participants of the ongoing ImmuneRACE study, and fewer than 1,500 subjects contributed by 6 global collaborators. Subjects who had been exposed to COVID-19, were actively infected with it, or had recovered from it provided the deeply sampled blood TCRbeta repertoires that made up the dataset.

The research as a whole found: The quantity of clinical and demographic metadata differed by source and by participant and was supplied without curation.

Comment on this clone: The antigen it binds to is not known. The input lacks base qualities; no much larger clone sits a single base away.

Each collaborating institution followed its own protocols to collect whole blood in K2EDTA tubes. For TCRbeta analysis, collaborator samples were shipped as frozen whole blood, as isolated PBMCs, or as DNA extracted from either sample type. TCRbeta CDR3 regions were amplified from genomic DNA using the immunoSEQ Assay, a bias-controlled multiplex PCR. The source study handled its data this way. Nucleated cell counts per sample were estimated from amplification of reference gene primers within the assay. To quantify the absolute abundance of each unique TCRbeta CDR3 rearrangement, sequence reads were collapsed and filtered. For each sample, productive Simpson clonality was calculated as the square root of Simpson's diversity index over productive rearrangements. Imported from immuneACCESS, the table was reduced by TCRdb to in-frame sequences with V and J called. These copies leave out some clones; in studies compared against another copy, an unresolved V gene accounts for under half, and the cause of the remainder is not known. V, J and clone size are taken as reported in that table, and D and trimming were inferred from the DNA itself. This sample gives tens of thousands of clones in total; approximately 78% of them show up just once. Approximately 8.6% of the sample goes to the ten largest clones.

The cysteine opens and the phenylalanine closes a CDR3 of 16 amino acids. The only DNA kept is the CDR3, 48 bases in frame from the first base. The junction carries 14 bases between V and J, which are trimmed by 4 bases and 0 bases respectively. Taken from the germline V gene, the CDR1 and CDR2 loops are SGHTS and YDEGEE. This sequence uses TRBV5-8 and TRBJ1-5, with the D gene call left open. The receptor was isolated from a human donor in a cohort sampled during active COVID-19. The sample comprised peripheral blood. Here is the DNA: TGTGCCAGCAGCGGTGAGGGCCCGTATAGCAATCAGCCCCAGCATTTT. This sequence encodes CASSGEGPYSNQPQHF.